This is a list of T cell receptor beta chains from one sample in a study of response to subunit inactivated influenza vaccine. TCRdb independently ran MiXCR on the RT-PCR reads; one entry per CDR3 protein. Among under 500,000 distinct CDR3 sequences, over 9.5% were seen once, and the ten largest hold around 12%. The sample consisted of PBMCs from blood, taken roughly 6 weeks after vaccination. All receptors come from a man aged 50 or older who received an inactivated influenza vaccine. CDR3s include the opening cysteine and the closing phenylalanine or tryptophan. The order of the fields is D gene, V gene, J gene, clone size, CDR3 protein, CDR3 DNA. D genes are given only for firm matches. The size field is filled for only some rows; it gives once, few, many or a size class.

>.|TRBV20-1|TRBJ1-5|few
CSAQPSRRGNQPQHF
TGCAGTGCCCAACCGTCCCGACGGGGAAATCAGCCCCAGCATTTT
>.|TRBV12-3/TRBV12-4|TRBJ2-1|many
CASSLTRVNEQFF
TGTGCCAGCAGTCTAACTAGGGTCAATGAGCAGTTCTTC
>.|TRBV6-2/TRBV6-3|TRBJ1-6|.
CASSFHRDGSAPLHF
TGTGCCAGCAGTTTCCACCGGGACGGGAGCGCACCCCTCCACTTT
>.|TRBV6-2/TRBV6-3|TRBJ2-6|few
CASSYYRSGANVLTF
TGTGCCAGCAGTTACTACCGCTCTGGGGCCAACGTCCTGACTTTC
>TRBD2|TRBV28|TRBJ2-7|many
CASSLQGLAGYEQYF
TGTGCCAGCAGTCTCCAAGGGCTAGCGGGTTACGAGCAGTACTTC
>.|TRBV6-6|TRBJ2-5|few
CASLDQETQYF
TGTGCCAGTCTCGACCAAGAGACCCAGTACTTC
>.|TRBV25-1|TRBJ2-7|many
CASSRDGGSEQYF
TGTGCCAGCAGCCGGGACGGAGGATCCGAGCAGTACTTC
>.|TRBV12-3/TRBV12-4|TRBJ2-5|many
CASSLAGAETQYF
TGTGCCAGCAGTTTAGCCGGAGCAGAGACCCAGTACTTC
>.|TRBV29-1|TRBJ1-1|.
CSVPPYGVPNTEAFF
TGCAGCGTTCCCCCGTATGGGGTCCCCAACACTGAAGCTTTCTTT
>.|TRBV27|TRBJ1-5|.
CASSTSNQPQHF
TGTGCCAGCAGCACTAGCAATCAGCCCCAGCATTTT
>TRBD1|TRBV28|TRBJ1-2|.
CASSFGQDYGYTF
TGTGCCAGCAGTTTCGGACAGGATTATGGCTACACCTTC
>.|TRBV10-3|TRBJ2-3|many
CATRGTSTDTQYF
TGTGCCACCCGGGGGACTAGCACAGATACGCAGTATTTT
>.|TRBV7-9|TRBJ1-2|many
CASSLGSDGYTF
TGTGCCAGCAGCTTAGGATCCGATGGCTACACCTTC
>.|TRBV6-2/TRBV6-3|TRBJ2-7|.
CASSYDRPYEQYF
TGTGCCAGCAGTTACGACCGACCCTACGAGCAGTACTTC
>.|TRBV5-1|TRBJ2-3|many
CASRTTVTDTQYF
TGCGCCAGCAGAACGACAGTTACAGATACGCAGTATTTT
>.|TRBV12-3/TRBV12-4|TRBJ1-2|few
CASSLGAGGPYGYTF
TGTGCCAGCAGTTTAGGGGCTGGAGGGCCCTATGGCTACACCTTC
>.|TRBV10-3|TRBJ1-5|many
CAISESPGVNQPQHF
TGTGCCATCAGTGAGTCCCCGGGAGTCAATCAGCCCCAGCATTTT
>.|TRBV29-1|TRBJ2-1|.
CSVDPRRSSYNEQFF
TGCAGCGTTGACCCTCGGCGAAGCTCCTACAATGAGCAGTTCTTC
>TRBD1|TRBV24-1|TRBJ1-5|.
CATSRGQGKNQPQHF
TGTGCCACCAGTAGAGGACAGGGAAAGAATCAGCCCCAGCATTTT
>.|TRBV7-6|TRBJ2-7|.
CASSLGAGANEQYF
TGTGCCAGCAGCTTAGGGGCAGGTGCAAACGAGCAGTACTTC
>.|TRBV12-3/TRBV12-4|TRBJ1-5|.
CASSLSRESQPQHF
TGTGCCAGCAGTTTGTCGAGGGAGTCTCAGCCCCAGCATTTT
>.|TRBV7-6|TRBJ2-1|few
CASSLALGGLSSYNEQFF
TGTGCCAGCAGCTTAGCCCTGGGCGGGCTGAGCTCCTACAATGAGCAGTTCTTC
>TRBD1|TRBV29-1|TRBJ1-1|many
CSVEEGARTEAFF
TGCAGCGTTGAGGAGGGGGCGAGAACTGAAGCTTTCTTT
>.|TRBV5-1|TRBJ1-2|few
CASSFEIGQGHTF
TGCGCCAGCAGCTTTGAAATAGGGCAGGGGCACACCTTC
>.|TRBV29-1|TRBJ1-1|few
CSVEDRGARAFF
TGCAGCGTTGAAGATCGAGGGGCTAGAGCTTTCTTT
>.|TRBV4-2|TRBJ2-1|few
CASSQGPRANEQFF
TGTGCCAGCAGCCAGGGGCCAAGGGCCAATGAGCAGTTCTTC
>.|TRBV20-1|TRBJ1-1|many
CSARDQGWTEAFF
TGCAGTGCTAGGGATCAGGGGTGGACTGAAGCTTTCTTT
>.|TRBV12-3/TRBV12-4|TRBJ1-2|few
CASSSDSVYGYTF
TGTGCCAGCAGTTCGGACAGCGTCTATGGCTACACCTTC
>.|TRBV16|TRBJ1-5|many
CASSQSRRNSNQPQHF
TGTGCCAGCAGCCAATCTCGCCGAAATAGCAATCAGCCCCAGCATTTT
>.|TRBV5-1|TRBJ1-1|many
CASSLEQGGSTEAFF
TGCGCCAGCAGCTTGGAACAGGGTGGTTCCACTGAAGCTTTCTTT
>.|TRBV12-3/TRBV12-4|TRBJ2-1|many
CASSLVPTVVLFF
TGTGCCAGCAGTTTAGTTCCAACCGTTGTTCTGTTCTTC
>.|TRBV5-1|TRBJ1-2|few
CASSGITGYTF
TGCGCCAGCAGCGGAATAACTGGCTACACCTTC
>TRBD1|TRBV13|TRBJ2-3|.
CASSRGLSVSQYF
TGTGCCAGCAGCAGGGGGCTGTCTGTCTCGCAGTATTTT
>.|TRBV20-1|TRBJ1-2|few
CSARSRGAEVRGYTF
TGCAGTGCTAGATCTAGGGGTGCGGAAGTTCGTGGCTACACCTTC
>.|TRBV28|TRBJ1-2|few
CASTGATGYTF
TGTGCCAGCACCGGGGCTACGGGCTACACCTTC
>.|TRBV27|TRBJ2-7|.
CASSTQGNWDEQYF
TGTGCCAGCAGCACGCAGGGAAATTGGGACGAGCAGTACTTC
>.|TRBV29-1|TRBJ2-3|few
CSVERQRTDTQYF
TGCAGCGTTGAAAGGCAGCGCACAGATACGCAGTATTTT
>.|TRBV7-2|TRBJ2-1|few
CASSITHYNEQFF
TGTGCCAGCAGCATTACTCACTACAATGAGCAGTTCTTC
>.|TRBV5-1|TRBJ2-7|.
CASSLQSRTYEQYF
TGCGCCAGCAGCCTCCAATCAAGGACCTACGAGCAGTACTTC